These 29 T cell receptor beta chains were all obtained from the same sample, sequenced in a study of regulatory T cells in long-lasting Graves disease. To make TCR beta libraries, researchers used iRepertoire HTBI primers and Arm-PCR of CDR3 regions. TCRdb re-analysed the multiplex PCR reads in MiXCR, keeping a single row per CDR3 protein. The repertoire consists of hundreds of thousands of distinct CDR3 sequences, with 16% occurring once and the leading ten covering roughly 18%. The sample's time point: newly diagnosed GD, antithyroid drugs for less than 3 months. RNA from PBMCs was the source of the TCR library. The same specimen was also included in a second study, on T cells in Graves' hyperthyroidism and ophthalmopathy.

Sequenced material: peripheral blood mononuclear cells (PBMCs), taken at new diagnosis, from a patient treated with antithyroid drugs. All receptors derive from a woman in her 30s with Graves disease.

This clonotype came up a few times. V gene TRBV2 combines with J gene TRBJ2-5; D unresolved. Germline V gene sequence: CDR1 SNHLY, CDR2 FYNNEI. V lost 5 bases to trimming and J lost 2 bases, with 18 bases between them. There are 16 residues in the CDR3. As DNA, the CDR3 is TGTGCCAGCAGTTTAACTCCTCCGTCCTTACAAGAGACCCAGTACTTC. This encodes CASSLTPPSLQETQYF.

At least ten counts were recorded for this clonotype. The rearrangement uses TRBV12-3 or TRBV12-4 and TRBJ2-7, with D hard to call. V lost 3 bases and J lost 5, with 5 bases in between. The CDR3 has 11 amino acids. This CDR3 reads CASSFNHEQYF. The CDR3 DNA reads TGTGCCAGCAGTTTCAATCACGAGCAGTACTTC.

This clonotype has ten or more counts. The chain combines TRBV3-1 with TRBJ2-1; no clear D. V dropped 0 bases and J dropped 7 bases, with 10 bases sitting between them. CDR1 is LGHDT, CDR2 YNNKEL, per germline (reference sequence). The CDR3 sequence is 14 residues long. CDR3 residues: CASSQDAADNEQFF. As DNA, the CDR3 is TGTGCCAGCAGCCAAGACGCAGCTGATAATGAGCAGTTCTTC.

The rearrangement links TRBV6-5 to TRBJ2-7; D not certain. The CDR3 spans 14 residues. Germline CDR1 and CDR2: MNHEY and SVGAGI. V gave up 2 bases and J gave up 5 bases, with 13 bases separating them. CDR3 sequence: CASSYEARPHEQYF. The CDR3, as DNA: TGTGCCAGCAGTTACGAAGCGAGGCCACACGAGCAGTACTTC.

This sequence joins TRBV7-2 and TRBJ2-1, with D possibly being TRBD1 (6 bases). The CDR3 loop spans 14 amino acids. V was clipped by 5 bases and J by 5 bases, with 13 bases between them. CDR1 SGHTA and CDR2 FQGNSA come from the germline V gene. This chain's CDR3 is CASSERAGDNEQFF. The CDR3 nucleotides are TGTGCCAGCAGCGAGAGGGCAGGGGACAATGAGCAGTTCTTC.

This chain connects TRBV6-5 to TRBJ2-1; TRBD1 agrees at 10 bases. The germline CDR1 and CDR2 sequences are MNHEY and SVGAGI. The J segment lost 0 bases and the V segment lost 2 bases, leaving 1 base of the junction unmatched. The CDR3 is 16 residues long. The CDR3 region has the DNA TGTGCCAGCAGTTACGACAGGGGGCCCTCCTACAATGAGCAGTTCTTC. This translates into CASSYDRGPSYNEQFF.

This clonotype was recorded at least ten times. The gene calls are TRBV2 and TRBJ1-1; 7 bases map to TRBD1. The CDR3 runs to 13 residues. V was clipped by 6 bases and J by 4 bases; unmatched bases: 5. Germline CDR1 reads SNHLY; CDR2 reads FYNNEI. The CDR3 DNA follows: TGTGCCAGCAGCGTCGGGACAGCCACTGAAGCTTTCTTT. Translated: CASSVGTATEAFF.

This clonotype was found many times. This chain joins TRBV6-1 and TRBJ1-1, with TRBD1 matching over 7 bases. The CDR3 length is 13 residues. From germline, CDR1 is MNHNS and CDR2 SASEGT. Trimming cost V 5 bases and J 10 bases; bases outside gene matches: 10. This chain's CDR3 is CASSPSVTGVAFF. DNA for the CDR3: TGTGCCAGCAGTCCGTCAGTAACAGGGGTAGCTTTCTTT.

In its sample, this clonotype was seen a few times. V is TRBV19 and J is TRBJ2-1; 11 nucleotides line up with TRBD2. This CDR3 spans 16 amino acids. Germline V CDR1 and CDR2: LNHDA, SQIVND (reference sequence). Trimming removed 4 bases from V and 2 bases from J; junction bases left unmatched: 4. CDR3 amino acids: CASSKSSGRAYNEQFF. The CDR3 DNA is TGTGCCAGTAGTAAAAGTAGCGGGAGGGCCTACAATGAGCAGTTCTTC. The full variable domain, completed using reference TRBV19 and TRBJ2-1, is DGGITQSPKYLFRKEGQNVTLSCEQNLNHDAMYWYRQDPGQGLRLIYYSQIVNDFQKGDIAEGYSVSREKKESFPLTVTSAQKNPTAFYLCASSKSSGRAYNEQFFGPGTRLTVL.

This clonotype occurred a few times. The gene calls are TRBV7-3 and TRBJ1-6; a weak D match, TRBD1 (6 bases). Germline CDR1 is SGHTA and CDR2 is FQGTGA. V was cut by 0 bases and J by 10 bases, with 13 bases left in between. This CDR3 has 15 residues. This CDR3 reads CASSLTGGQRSPLHF. In nucleotides, the CDR3 is TGTGCCAGCAGCTTAACGGGGGGGCAGAGGTCACCCCTCCACTTT.

The rearrangement joins TRBV19 to TRBJ2-5, with D uncertain. CDR3 length: 14 residues. V was clipped by 1 base and J by 1 base, with 7 bases between them. In germline, CDR1 is LNHDA, CDR2 SQIVND (reference sequence). The CDR3: CASSIAGGQETQYF. CDR3 nucleotides: TGTGCCAGTAGTATAGCCGGCGGCCAAGAGACCCAGTACTTC.

This clonotype was found many times. V and J are TRBV28 and TRBJ1-6; no definite D call. Per germline, CDR1 MDHEN and CDR2 SYDVKM. The CDR3 spans 13 residues. Trimming removed 3 bases from V and 7 bases from J, with 7 bases in between. The CDR3 region is CASSFELNSPLHF. In DNA form, the CDR3 reads TGTGCCAGCAGTTTCGAGCTGAATTCACCCCTCCACTTT.

This clonotype was seen repeatedly, ten times or more. The chain links TRBV6-1 to TRBJ2-5; possibly TRBD1 for D (6 bases). The ends were cut back, 6 bases at V and 2 bases at J, with 16 bases in the middle. CDR3 length equals 15 residues. Germline-derived CDR1 and CDR2 are MNHNS and SASEGT. The CDR3 region is CASRTWDTRQETQYF. The CDR3 DNA is TGTGCCAGCAGAACTTGGGACACCAGACAAGAGACCCAGTACTTC.

In its sample, this clonotype was seen many times. The chain couples TRBV18 to TRBJ2-3, with 11 positions matching TRBD2. The CDR3 is 17 amino acids. The trim removed 3 bases at V and 2 bases at J, leaving 7 bases unmatched. Germline lookup yields CDR1 KGHSH and CDR2 LQKENI. The CDR3 protein is CASSPPYSGRDTDTQYF. The CDR3 DNA reads TGTGCCAGCTCACCCCCGTATAGCGGGAGGGACACAGATACGCAGTATTTT. Full variable domain (rest looked up from reference TRBV18 and TRBJ2-3): NAGVMQNPRHLVRRRGQEARLRCSPMKGHSHVYWYRQLPEEGLKFMVYLQKENIIDESGMPKERFSAEFPKEGPSILRIQQVVRGDSAAYFCASSPPYSGRDTDTQYFGPGTRLTVL.

In its sample, this clonotype was seen many times. V is TRBV11-2 and J is TRBJ2-5, with 11 bases aligning to TRBD2. Unmatched junction bases numbered 7, after V lost 2 bases and J lost 5 bases. The CDR3 has 16 amino acids. Per the germline V gene, CDR1 is SGHAT and CDR2 is FQNNGV. The CDR3 DNA reads TGTGCCAGCAGCTTAACTAGCGGGGGCGTTTTGGAGACCCAGTACTTC. Its protein product is CASSLTSGGVLETQYF.

The CDR3 sequence: CASSLRSGQGETQYF. CDR3 bases: TGTGCCAGCAGCCTCCGGTCGGGACAGGGGGAGACCCAGTACTTC. The J gene is TRBJ2-5, the V gene TRBV7-2, with TRBD1 matching over 10 bases. V lost 5 bases to trimming and J lost 5 bases; unmatched junction nucleotides: 8. The CDR3 runs 15 residues. CDR1 is SGHTA and CDR2 is FQGNSA in the germline V gene.

The J gene is TRBJ2-1, the V gene TRBV11-2, with 7 bases matching TRBD2. The CDR3 length is 16 residues. Germline-derived CDR1 and CDR2 are SGHAT and FQNNGV. With V trimmed by 0 bases and J by 6 bases, 8 bases remained unmatched. CDR3 bases: TGTGCCAGCAGCTTAGATATAGCGGGTATCGTCAATGAGCAGTTCTTC. Translated, it gives CASSLDIAGIVNEQFF.

The chain joins TRBV6-1 to TRBJ1-2, with a weak D call TRBD1 (6 bases). Germline lookup yields CDR1 MNHNS and CDR2 SASEGT. CDR3 length equals 12 residues. CDR3 amino acids: CVSGGGVYGYTF. The CDR3 DNA reads TGTGTTTCTGGGGGGGGCGTCTATGGCTACACCTTC.

This clonotype was picked up many times. The rearrangement links TRBV10-3 to TRBJ1-5; D perhaps matches TRBD1 (5 bases). V lost 6 bases and J lost 0, with 12 bases in between. CDR1 ENHRY and CDR2 SYGVKD come from the germline V gene. The CDR3 loop spans 15 amino acids. This chain's CDR3 is CAIRGTQDSNQPQHF. The CDR3 DNA sequence: TGTGCCATCAGGGGGACGCAAGATAGCAATCAGCCCCAGCATTTT.

This clonotype was observed at least ten times. This chain connects TRBV27 to TRBJ1-1; tentatively, D is TRBD1 (5 bases). The germline V and J ends were trimmed by 8 bases and 3 bases, with 25 bases remaining between them. Germline V gene lookup returns CDR1 MNHEY and CDR2 SMNVEV (reference sequence). There are 17 residues in the CDR3. The CDR3 reads CASGLNRRGLGDTEAFF. DNA of the CDR3: TGTGCCAGCGGCCTGAACCGTAGGGGATTGGGGGACACTGAAGCTTTCTTT.

Only a few counts were recorded for this clonotype. The gene calls are TRBV20-1 and TRBJ2-7, with D hard to call. V was trimmed by 3 bases and J by 3 bases, leaving 12 bases between them. Per the germline V gene, CDR1 is DFQATT and CDR2 is SNEGSKA (reference sequence). The length of the CDR3 is 13 residues. The CDR3 spells CSASGYNIYEQYF. CDR3 in DNA: TGCAGTGCTAGTGGTTACAACATCTACGAGCAGTACTTC.

V is TRBV30 and J is TRBJ2-3; the match to TRBD2 covers 8 bases. Germline trimming cut 5 bases from V and 2 bases from J; bases unmatched to any gene: 6. Germline V gene lookup returns CDR1 GTSNPN and CDR2 SVGIG (reference sequence). CDR3 length: 14 amino acids. The CDR3: CAWSWGLVTDTQYF. The CDR3 nucleotides are TGTGCCTGGTCCTGGGGACTAGTCACAGATACGCAGTATTTT.

This rearrangement joins TRBV6-4 to TRBJ2-3, with D possibly being TRBD2 (6 bases). The germline V gene has CDR1 MRHNA and CDR2 SNTAGT. This CDR3 comprises 14 residues. V shed 6 bases and J shed 1 base, with 11 bases lying between them. The CDR3 DNA follows: TGTGCCAGCAGCGCAATAGCGGGCACAGATACGCAGTATTTT. It yields the protein CASSAIAGTDTQYF.

The V call is TRBV3-1, the J call TRBJ2-1; 9 nucleotides match TRBD2. This CDR3 spans 15 amino acids. V dropped 6 bases and J dropped 6; count of bases not matched to a gene: 9. Germline CDR1 LGHDT, CDR2 YNNKEL (reference sequence). The CDR3 loop reads CASSLRLAEPNEQFF. The CDR3 DNA is TGTGCCAGCAGTCTTCGACTAGCGGAGCCCAATGAGCAGTTCTTC.

This clonotype has ten or more counts. The rearrangement joins TRBV3-1 to TRBJ2-2; the D gene is possibly TRBD2 (5 bases). This CDR3 has 15 amino acids. V was pared by 1 base and J by 0 bases, with 6 bases between. Germline V gives CDR1 LGHDT, CDR2 YNNKEL (reference sequence). The CDR3 DNA follows: TGTGCCAGCAGCCAAGGAGGGACGAACACCGGGGAGCTGTTTTTT. The encoded protein is CASSQGGTNTGELFF.

This clonotype was counted ten times or more. The genes are TRBV20-1 and TRBJ1-3, with no clear D. Trimming took 5 bases from V and 2 from J, leaving 10 bases between them. The germline V gene has CDR1 DFQATT and CDR2 SNEGSKA (reference sequence). The CDR3 totals 13 residues. The CDR3 here is CSAPSKTGNTIYF. Here the CDR3 DNA reads TGCAGTGCTCCAAGTAAGACTGGAAACACCATATATTTT.

This clonotype showed up many times. The V and J genes are TRBV9 and TRBJ1-1; 7 bases are a match to TRBD1. J was trimmed by 1 base and V by 1 base; bases with no gene match: 7. The CDR3 has 16 amino acids. From germline, CDR1 is SGDLS and CDR2 YYNGEE. CDR3 sequence (DNA): TGTGCCAGCAGCGTACAAGCCGGGACAGCGAACACTGAAGCTTTCTTT. Its translation is CASSVQAGTANTEAFF.

There are many counts of this clonotype. This chain connects TRBV9 to TRBJ2-5; weak D call: TRBD2 (5 bases). The V gene's germline CDR1 is SGDLS and CDR2 YYNGEE. Trimming took 4 bases from V and 5 from J, leaving 9 bases between them. The CDR3 runs to 12 residues. As DNA, the CDR3 is TGTGCCAGCAGCTCTAGCTACGAGACCCAGTACTTC. As protein: CASSSSYETQYF.

The table lists this clonotype with many counts. The V and J genes are TRBV6-1 and TRBJ1-1, with D perhaps matching TRBD1 (6 bases). The length of the CDR3 is 13 residues. Germline V lookup: CDR1 MNHNS, CDR2 SASEGT. V lost 6 bases, J lost 1 base, and 9 bases lay in between. CDR3 residues: CASSKDRNTEAFF. CDR3 in DNA: TGTGCCAGCAGCAAGGACAGGAACACTGAAGCTTTCTTT.